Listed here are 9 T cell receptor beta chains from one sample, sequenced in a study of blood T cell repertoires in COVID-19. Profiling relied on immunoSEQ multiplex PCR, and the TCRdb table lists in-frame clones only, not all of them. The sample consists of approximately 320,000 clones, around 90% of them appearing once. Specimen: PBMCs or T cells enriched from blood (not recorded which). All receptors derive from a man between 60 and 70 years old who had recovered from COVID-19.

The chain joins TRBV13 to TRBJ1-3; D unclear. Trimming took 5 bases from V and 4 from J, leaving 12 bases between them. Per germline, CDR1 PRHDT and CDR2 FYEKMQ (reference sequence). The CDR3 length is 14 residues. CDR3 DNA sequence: TGTGCCAGCAGCCAGCCGGGATCGGGAAACACCATATATTTT. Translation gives CASSQPGSGNTIYF.

The CDR3 region is CASSALQGSITDTQYF. DNA for the CDR3: TGTGCCAGCAGCGCCCTACAGGGGTCAATCACAGATACGCAGTATTTT. The chain uses TRBV11-3 and TRBJ2-3; 7 positions match TRBD1. CDR3 size: 16 residues. Germline V CDR1 and CDR2: SGHNT, YENEEA. V was pared by 5 bases and J by 2 bases, with 10 bases of the junction left unmatched.

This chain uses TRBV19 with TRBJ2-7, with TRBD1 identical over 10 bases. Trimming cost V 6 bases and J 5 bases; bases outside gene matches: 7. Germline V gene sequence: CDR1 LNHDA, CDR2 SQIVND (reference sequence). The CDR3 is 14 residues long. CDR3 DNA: TGTGCCAGTAGATCCGGGACAGGGGCCCACGAGCAGTACTTC. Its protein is CASRSGTGAHEQYF. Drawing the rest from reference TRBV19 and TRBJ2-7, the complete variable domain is DGGITQSPKYLFRKEGQNVTLSCEQNLNHDAMYWYRQDPGQGLRLIYYSQIVNDFQKGDIAEGYSVSREKKESFPLTVTSAQKNPTAFYLCASRSGTGAHEQYFGPGTRLTVT.

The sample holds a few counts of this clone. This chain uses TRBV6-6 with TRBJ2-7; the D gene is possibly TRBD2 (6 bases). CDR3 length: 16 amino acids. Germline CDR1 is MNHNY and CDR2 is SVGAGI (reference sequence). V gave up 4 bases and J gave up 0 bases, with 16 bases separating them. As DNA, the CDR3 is TGTGCCAGCAGTTCGAATGGCGGGGATCACTCCTACGAGCAGTACTTC. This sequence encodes CASSSNGGDHSYEQYF.

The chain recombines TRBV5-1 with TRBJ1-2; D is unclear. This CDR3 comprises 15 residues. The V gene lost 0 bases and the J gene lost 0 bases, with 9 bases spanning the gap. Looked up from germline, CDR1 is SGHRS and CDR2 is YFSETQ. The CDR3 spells CASSLGPGSNYGYTF. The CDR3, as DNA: TGCGCCAGCAGCTTGGGCCCGGGATCTAACTATGGCTACACCTTC.

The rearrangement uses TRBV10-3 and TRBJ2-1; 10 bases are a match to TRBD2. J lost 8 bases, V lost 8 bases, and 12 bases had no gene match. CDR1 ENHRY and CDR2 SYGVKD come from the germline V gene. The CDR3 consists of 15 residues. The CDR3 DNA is TGTGCCATCTCCAAGCGGGGGGGCGAGGCGGATGAGCAGTTCTTC. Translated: CAISKRGGEADEQFF.

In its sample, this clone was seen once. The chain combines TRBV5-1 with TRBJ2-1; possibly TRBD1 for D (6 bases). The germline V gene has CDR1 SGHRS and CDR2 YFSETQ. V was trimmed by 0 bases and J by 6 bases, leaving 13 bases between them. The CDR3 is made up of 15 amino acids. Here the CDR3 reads CASSLDRAIGNEQFF. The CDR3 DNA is TGCGCCAGCAGCTTGGACAGGGCGATAGGCAATGAGCAGTTCTTC.

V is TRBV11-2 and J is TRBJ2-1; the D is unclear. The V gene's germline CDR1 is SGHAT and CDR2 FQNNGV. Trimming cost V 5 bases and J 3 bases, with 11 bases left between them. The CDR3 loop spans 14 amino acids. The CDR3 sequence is CASSHLYDYNEQFF. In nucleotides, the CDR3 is TGTGCCAGCAGCCACTTATACGACTACAATGAGCAGTTCTTC.

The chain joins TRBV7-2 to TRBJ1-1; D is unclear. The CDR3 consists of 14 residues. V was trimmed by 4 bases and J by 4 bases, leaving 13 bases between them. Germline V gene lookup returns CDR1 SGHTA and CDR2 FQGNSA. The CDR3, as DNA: TGTGCCAGCAGCTCGCAATCAAGAGCCACTGAAGCTTTCTTT. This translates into CASSSQSRATEAFF.